These T cell receptor beta chains were read from a single sample in a study of OX40 agonist ivuxolimab in advanced cancers. TCRdb's copy holds only in-frame clones and misses some; the assay was immunoSEQ multiplex PCR. The table records under 50,000 clones, roughly 89% of them present only once. This sample comprised CD4+ or CD8+ T cells sorted from blood, obtained in a trial of the OX40 agonist ivuxolimab. Receptors originate from an adult with an advanced solid tumor such as melanoma, head and neck, liver or kidney cancer. Each CDR3 is given with its conserved first and last residue. Each record gives: clone size, D gene, V gene, J gene, CDR3 length, CDR3 protein, CDR3 DNA. The D gene is left open where the match is weak. Part of the rows lack a size; the others show once, few, many or a class for expanded clones.

-,-,TRBV27,TRBJ2-3,16,CASTSAVAQLTDTQYF,TGTGCCAGCACCTCCGCGGTAGCTCAACTCACAGATACGCAGTATTTT
-,-,TRBV6-5,TRBJ2-5,14,CASSYASLAETQYF,TGTGCCAGCAGTTACGCTTCTTTAGCGGAGACCCAGTACTTC
-,TRBD1,TRBV27,TRBJ1-1,13,CASTRQGWTEAFF,TGTGCCAGCACCAGACAGGGATGGACTGAAGCTTTCTTT
-,TRBD1,TRBV5-1,TRBJ1-3,15,CASSTDRGAGNTIYF,TGCGCCAGCAGCACAGACAGGGGGGCTGGAAACACCATATATTTT
-,-,TRBV10-3,TRBJ1-1,13,CAISVGEGTEAFF,TGTGCCATCAGTGTAGGGGAAGGCACTGAAGCTTTCTTT
-,-,TRBV5-8,TRBJ1-2,10,CASSLYGYTF,TGTGCCAGCAGCTTATACGGCTACACCTTC
once,-,TRBV6-5,TRBJ2-2,13,CASSSQGPGELFF,TGTGCCAGCAGTTCACAGGGTCCCGGGGAGCTGTTTTTT
-,-,TRBV25-1,TRBJ2-1,14,CASSEGWGYNEQFF,TGTGCCAGCAGTGAAGGCTGGGGCTACAATGAGCAGTTCTTC
-,-,TRBV7-2,TRBJ1-5,18,CASSLGLGGTTSNQPQHF,TGTGCCAGCAGCTTGGGGTTGGGGGGGACCACTAGCAATCAGCCCCAGCATTTT
-,-,TRBV30,TRBJ2-5,15,CAWSLPNFGGETQYF,TGTGCCTGGAGTCTCCCTAATTTTGGGGGAGAGACCCAGTACTTC
-,-,TRBV7-9,TRBJ1-2,10,CASSLSGYTF,TGTGCCAGCAGCTTAAGTGGCTACACCTTC
once,-,TRBV11-2,TRBJ2-3,14,CASSLGLGTDTQYF,TGTGCCAGCAGCTTAGGCCTGGGCACAGATACGCAGTATTTT
-,TRBD1,TRBV6-1,TRBJ2-2,15,CASSEGQGATGELFF,TGTGCCAGCAGTGAAGGGCAGGGGGCGACCGGGGAGCTGTTTTTT
-,-,TRBV9,TRBJ2-7,12,CASSPGGAEQYF,TGTGCCAGCAGCCCAGGTGGTGCCGAGCAGTACTTC
-,-,TRBV7-8,TRBJ2-5,12,CASSLGTEFQYF,TGTGCCAGCAGCTTAGGGACGGAGTTCCAGTACTTC
-,-,TRBV19,TRBJ2-2,16,CASSARFGHNTGELFF,TGTGCCAGTAGTGCGAGGTTCGGACACAACACCGGGGAGCTGTTTTTT
-,-,TRBV28,TRBJ2-4,16,CASSLPHTGLKNIQYF,TGTGCCAGCAGTTTACCCCACACAGGGTTGAAAAACATTCAGTACTTC
-,-,TRBV14,TRBJ1-1,11,CASSRDTEAFF,TGTGCCAGCAGCCGGGACACTGAAGCTTTCTTT
-,-,TRBV7-2,TRBJ2-7,13,CASSLAGTYEQYF,TGTGCCAGCAGCTTAGCCGGTACCTACGAGCAGTACTTC
-,TRBD2,TRBV19,TRBJ2-5,17,CASSIGLAGGYQETQYF,TGTGCCAGTAGTATTGGACTAGCGGGAGGGTATCAAGAGACCCAGTACTTC
few,-,TRBV6-5,TRBJ2-7,13,CASSEGYAYEQYF,TGTGCCAGCAGTGAAGGGTATGCGTACGAGCAGTACTTC
-,TRBD2,TRBV6-5,TRBJ2-5,16,CASSYTLAGAQETQYF,TGTGCCAGCAGTTACACACTAGCGGGGGCTCAAGAGACCCAGTACTTC
-,TRBD2,TRBV7-9,TRBJ2-7,14,CASSSSGSNFEQYF,TGTGCCAGCAGCTCGAGCGGGAGTAACTTCGAGCAGTACTTC
-,-,TRBV10-3,TRBJ1-5,15,CAIRKGQGIDQPQHF,TGTGCCATTCGGAAGGGGCAGGGAATCGATCAGCCCCAGCATTTT
-,-,TRBV7-6,TRBJ2-3,13,CASSPGTTNTQYF,TGTGCCAGCAGCCCGGGGACAACAAATACGCAGTATTTT
once,TRBD2,TRBV9,TRBJ2-1,15,CASSAGTSGGNEQFF,TGTGCCAGCAGCGCCGGGACTAGCGGGGGCAATGAGCAGTTCTTC
-,TRBD1,TRBV6-6,TRBJ2-3,13,CASRDSPTDTQYF,TGTGCCAGTAGGGACAGCCCCACAGATACGCAGTATTTT
-,-,TRBV5-1,TRBJ2-1,17,CASSLAQGDVSYNEQFF,TGCGCCAGCAGCTTGGCCCAGGGCGATGTCTCATACAATGAGCAGTTCTTC
few,TRBD1,TRBV4-1,TRBJ2-7,15,CASSQGTGASYEQYF,TGCGCCAGCAGCCAAGGGACAGGGGCCTCCTACGAGCAGTACTTC
-,-,TRBV2,TRBJ2-7,13,CASSAGTFYEQYF,TGTGCCAGCAGCGCTGGGACTTTCTACGAGCAGTACTTC
few,TRBD2,TRBV6-4,TRBJ2-1,15,CASSTLAGGYNEQFF,TGTGCCAGCAGTACACTAGCGGGGGGGTACAATGAGCAGTTCTTC